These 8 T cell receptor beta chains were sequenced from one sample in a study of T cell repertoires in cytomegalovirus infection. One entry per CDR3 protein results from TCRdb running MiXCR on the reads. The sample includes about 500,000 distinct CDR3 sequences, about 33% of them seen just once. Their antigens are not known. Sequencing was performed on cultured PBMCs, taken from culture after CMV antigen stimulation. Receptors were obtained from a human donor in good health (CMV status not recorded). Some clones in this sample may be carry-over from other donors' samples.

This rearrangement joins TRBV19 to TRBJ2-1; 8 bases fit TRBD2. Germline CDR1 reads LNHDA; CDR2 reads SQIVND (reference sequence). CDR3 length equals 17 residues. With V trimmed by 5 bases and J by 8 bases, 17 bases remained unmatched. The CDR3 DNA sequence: TGTGCCAGTAGTCCTGGCAGGACCCCCGGGAGGGTGCATGAGCAGTTCTTC. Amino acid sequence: CASSPGRTPGRVHEQFF.

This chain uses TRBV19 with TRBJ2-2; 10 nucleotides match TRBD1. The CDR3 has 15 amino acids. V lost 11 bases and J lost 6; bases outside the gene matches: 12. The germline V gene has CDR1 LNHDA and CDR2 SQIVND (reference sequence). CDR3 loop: CAVDRDRGVPGELFF. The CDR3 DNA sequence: TGTGCCGTAGACAGGGACAGGGGTGTACCCGGGGAGCTGTTTTTT.

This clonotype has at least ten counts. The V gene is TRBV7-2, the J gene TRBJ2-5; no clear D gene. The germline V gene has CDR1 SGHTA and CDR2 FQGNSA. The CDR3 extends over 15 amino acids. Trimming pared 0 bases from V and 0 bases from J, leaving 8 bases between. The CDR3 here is CASSLAATNQETQYF. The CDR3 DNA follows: TGTGCCAGCAGCTTAGCGGCGACAAACCAAGAGACCCAGTACTTC.

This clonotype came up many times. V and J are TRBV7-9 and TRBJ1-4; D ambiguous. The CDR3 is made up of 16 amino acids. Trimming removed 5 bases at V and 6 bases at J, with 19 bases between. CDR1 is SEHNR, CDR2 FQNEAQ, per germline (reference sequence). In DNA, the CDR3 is TGTGCCAGCAGCCCCCGACATCTCGGCGGTCATGAAAAACTGTTTTTT. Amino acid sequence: CASSPRHLGGHEKLFF. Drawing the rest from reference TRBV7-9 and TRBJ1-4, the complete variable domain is DTGVSQNPRHKITKRGQNVTFRCDPISEHNRLYWYRQTLGQGPEFLTYFQNEAQLEKSRLLSDRFSAERPKGSFSTLEIQRTEQGDSAMYLCASSPRHLGGHEKLFFGSGTQLSVL.

Here the CDR3 reads CATSRLEEIRGTEAFF. The CDR3, as DNA: TGTGCCACCAGCAGACTTGAGGAGATAAGGGGCACTGAAGCTTTCTTT. The V call is TRBV15, the J call TRBJ1-1; possibly TRBD1 for D (5 bases). The CDR3 loop spans 16 amino acids. V lost 2 bases to trimming and J lost 4 bases, with 17 bases between them. The germline CDR1 and CDR2 sequences are LNHNV and YYDKDF (reference sequence).

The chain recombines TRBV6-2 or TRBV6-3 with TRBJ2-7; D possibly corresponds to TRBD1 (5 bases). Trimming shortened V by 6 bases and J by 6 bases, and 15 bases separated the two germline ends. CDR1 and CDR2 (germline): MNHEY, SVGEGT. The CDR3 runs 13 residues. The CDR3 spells CASRQTVTAEQYV. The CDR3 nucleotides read TGTGCCAGCAGACAGACAGTTACCGCCGAGCAGTACGTC.

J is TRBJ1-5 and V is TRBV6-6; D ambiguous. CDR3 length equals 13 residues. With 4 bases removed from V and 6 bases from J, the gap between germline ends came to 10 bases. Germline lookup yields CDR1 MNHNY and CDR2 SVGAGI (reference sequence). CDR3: CASSFSTGQPQHF. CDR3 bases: TGTGCCAGCAGTTTCTCGACGGGTCAGCCCCAGCATTTT.

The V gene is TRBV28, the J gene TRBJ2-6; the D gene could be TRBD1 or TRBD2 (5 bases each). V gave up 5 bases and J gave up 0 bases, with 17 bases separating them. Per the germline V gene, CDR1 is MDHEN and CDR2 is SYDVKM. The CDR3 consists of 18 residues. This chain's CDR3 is CASSPTGWGSSGANVLTF. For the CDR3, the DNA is TGTGCCAGCAGTCCAACGGGATGGGGGAGCTCTGGGGCCAACGTCCTGACTTTC.